The TCR beta chain described here comes from a study of CD8 T cells in Susac syndrome. As for the study in general: Within the group of sequenced Susac syndrome patients, six had active disease and about eight were in remission.

The authors negatively isolated CD8+ and CD4+ T cells and FACS-enriched TEMRA cells. This CDR3 contains 16 residues. Deletions cut 0 bases from V and 4 bases from J, with 19 bases between. Germline CDR1 and CDR2: DFQATT and SNEGSKA (reference sequence). This clonotype has a single count. Random hexamers were used to reverse transcribe an amount of about 0.45 to 1 ug RNA. immunoSEQ multiplex PCR amplified TCR beta CDR3 across 54 Vbeta, 13 Jbeta. MiXCR, run by TCRdb on the immunoSEQ multiplex PCR reads, gives a single entry per CDR3 protein. Seen here are approximately 87,000 distinct CDR3 sequences, about 96% observed once, and the top ten hold about 0.39%.

The receptor's source is a human donor with Susac syndrome. V usage is TRBV20-1 and J usage is TRBJ2-7, with D tentatively TRBD2 (6 bases). Sequenced sample: CD8+ T cells from PBMCs. CDR3 protein: CSARERPAVRGYEQYF. The CDR3, as DNA: TGCAGTGCTAGAGAGAGACCCGCGGTCCGGGGGTACGAGCAGTACTTC.